The 3 T cell receptor beta chains below come from one sample, sequenced in a study of blood T cell repertoires in COVID-19. Generated by immunoSEQ multiplex PCR, the TCRdb table keeps only in-frame clones and is missing some. The data contain over 200,000 clones, about 87% of them seen just once; the ten biggest clones take up around 3.7%. Source material: PBMCs or T cells enriched from blood (not recorded which). All receptors derive from a woman aged 25 to 39 who had been exposed to COVID-19.

This chain joins TRBV19 and TRBJ2-1; 11 positions agree with TRBD2. Germline CDR1 reads LNHDA; CDR2 reads SQIVND (reference sequence). The CDR3 covers 15 residues. Trimming cost V 5 bases and J 4 bases; bases outside gene matches: 4. CDR3 nucleotide sequence: TGTGCCAGTAGTCCGGGACTAGCGGTATACAATGAGCAGTTCTTC. It encodes CASSPGLAVYNEQFF.

This clone was seen just once. The gene calls are TRBV5-4 and TRBJ2-7, with TRBD1 matching over 8 bases. Germline V gene lookup returns CDR1 SGHNT and CDR2 YYREEE (reference sequence). This CDR3 comprises 16 residues. Trimming removed 4 bases from V and 2 bases from J; junction bases left unmatched: 11. DNA for the CDR3: TGTGCCAGCAGCCCGAGCCAGGGGGCTACGGCCTACGAGCAGTACTTC. Its translation is CASSPSQGATAYEQYF.

CDR3 residues: CASSLAQGDGYTF. The CDR3 DNA is TGTGCCAGCAGCTTAGCCCAGGGGGATGGCTACACCTTC. The chain carries TRBV7-9 and TRBJ1-2; 7 bases are a match to TRBD1. CDR1 and CDR2 from the germline V gene are SEHNR and FQNEAQ (reference sequence). The CDR3 sequence is 13 residues long. Losses at the gene ends were 0 bases for V and 6 bases for J; bases not matched to a gene: 1.